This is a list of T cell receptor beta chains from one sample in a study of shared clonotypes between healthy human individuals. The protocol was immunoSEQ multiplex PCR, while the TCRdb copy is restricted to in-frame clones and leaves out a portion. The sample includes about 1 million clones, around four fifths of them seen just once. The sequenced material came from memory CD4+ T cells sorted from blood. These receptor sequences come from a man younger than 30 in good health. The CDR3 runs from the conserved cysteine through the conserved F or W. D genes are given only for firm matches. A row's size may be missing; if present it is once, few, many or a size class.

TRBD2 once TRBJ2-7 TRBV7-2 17 TGTGCCAGCAGCTTAACTAGCGGGGGGACTAAAACCTACGAGCAGTACTTC CASSLTSGGTKTYEQYF
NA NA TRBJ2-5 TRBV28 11 TGTGCCACCAGGACTCAGGAGACCCAGTACTTC CATRTQETQYF
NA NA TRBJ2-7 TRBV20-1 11 TGCAGTGCTCCTTTGGGGGGCGGGCAGTACTTC CSAPLGGGQYF
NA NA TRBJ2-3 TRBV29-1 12 TGCAGCGTTGAAGTACCGGCAGATACGCAGTATTTT CSVEVPADTQYF
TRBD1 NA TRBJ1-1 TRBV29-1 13 TGCAGCGTTGGCAAACAGGGGGAGGGTGAAGCTTTCTTT CSVGKQGEGEAFF
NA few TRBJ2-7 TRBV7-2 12 TGTGCCAGCAGCTCCATTAGGGCCGAGCAGTACTTC CASSSIRAEQYF
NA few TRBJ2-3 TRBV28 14 TGTGCCAGCAGTACGACTAGGGGAACAGATACGCAGTATTTT CASSTTRGTDTQYF
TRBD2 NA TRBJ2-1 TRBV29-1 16 TGCAGCGTTGACGTCCCGGGACTAGCCTCTTACAATGAGCAGTTCTTC CSVDVPGLASYNEQFF
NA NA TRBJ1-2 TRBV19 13 TGTGCCAGTAGTATTCGGGACGGCTATGGCTACACCTTC CASSIRDGYGYTF
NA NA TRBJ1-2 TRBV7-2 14 TGTGCCAGCAGCATAGAGGTGGCAGGGCATGGCTACACCTTC CASSIEVAGHGYTF
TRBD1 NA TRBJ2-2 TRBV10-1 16 TGCGCCAGCAGTGAGACCCACCAGGGGGCAATCGGGGAGCTGTTTTTT CASSETHQGAIGELFF
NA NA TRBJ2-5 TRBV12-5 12 TGTGCTAGTGGTTTGGGAGAAGAGACCCAGTACTTC CASGLGEETQYF
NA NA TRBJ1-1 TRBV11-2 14 TGTGCCAGCAAAATCGGAGGCGCGGACACTGAAGCTTTCTTT CASKIGGADTEAFF
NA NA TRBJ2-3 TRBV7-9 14 TGTGCCAGCAGCTTAGCGGGGGACTTGGGTACGCAGTATTTT CASSLAGDLGTQYF
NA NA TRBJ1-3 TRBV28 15 TGTGCCAGCAGCCCCATTAAGGTGCCTGGAAACACCATATATTTT CASSPIKVPGNTIYF
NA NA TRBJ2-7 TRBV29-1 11 TGCAGCGTTGAGACAGTCGGCGAGCAGTACTTC CSVETVGEQYF
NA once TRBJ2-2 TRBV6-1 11 TGTGCCAGCGTCCACACCGGGGAGCTGTTTTTT CASVHTGELFF
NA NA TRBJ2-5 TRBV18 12 TGTGCCAGCTCAATAAATGAAGAGACCCAGTACTTC CASSINEETQYF
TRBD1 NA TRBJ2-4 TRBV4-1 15 TGCGCCAGCAGCCGAGACCAAACAGGGGAAAACATTCAGTACTTC CASSRDQTGENIQYF
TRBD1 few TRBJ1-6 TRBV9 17 TGTGCCAGCAGCGTAGAGGGACAGGGGGTAGGAAATTCACCCCTCCACTTT CASSVEGQGVGNSPLHF
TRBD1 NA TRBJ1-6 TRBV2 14 TGTGCCAGCACACGACAGGGGGCTAATTCACCCCTCCACTTT CASTRQGANSPLHF
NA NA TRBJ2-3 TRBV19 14 TGTGCCAGTACCATGGGCCGGAGGTTGGATACGCAGTATTTT CASTMGRRLDTQYF
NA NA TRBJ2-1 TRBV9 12 TGTGCCAGCAGCGCCAGGGTAAGTGAGCAGTTCTTC CASSARVSEQFF
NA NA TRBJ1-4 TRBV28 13 TGTGCCAGCAGCTACAGATTTAATGAAAAACTGTTTTTT CASSYRFNEKLFF
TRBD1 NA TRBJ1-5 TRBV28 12 TGTGCCAGCCGACAGGGGACTCAGCCCCAGCATTTT CASRQGTQPQHF
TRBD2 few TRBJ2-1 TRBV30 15 TGTGCCTGGAGTAAGCGGGAAGGGACCTACAATGAGCAGTTCTTC CAWSKREGTYNEQFF
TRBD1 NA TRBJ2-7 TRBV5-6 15 TGTGCCAGCAGCTACCCCGGGACAGGGGGCGACGAGCAGTACTTC CASSYPGTGGDEQYF
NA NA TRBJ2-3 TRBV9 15 TGTGCCAGCAGCGTAGGGCCGAGCAACACAGATACGCAGTATTTT CASSVGPSNTDTQYF
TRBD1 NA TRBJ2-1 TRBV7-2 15 TGTGCCAGCAGCCCCAGGGACAGGCTTAACAATGAGCAGTTCTTC CASSPRDRLNNEQFF
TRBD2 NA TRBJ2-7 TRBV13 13 TGTGCCAGCAGCTCGCACGCTAGCGGGAGACCTCTATTC CASSSHASGRPLF
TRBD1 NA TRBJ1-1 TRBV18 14 TGTGCCAGCTCACCTGGGACAGGGGGGACTGAAGCTTTCTTT CASSPGTGGTEAFF
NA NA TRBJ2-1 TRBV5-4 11 TGTGCCAGCAGCTTGTTGAATGAGCAGTTCTTC CASSLLNEQFF
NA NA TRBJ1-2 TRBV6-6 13 TGTGCCAGCAGTTACTCGAATGGTGGGGGCTACACCTTC CASSYSNGGGYTF
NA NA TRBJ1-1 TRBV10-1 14 TGCGCCAGCAGTGTAATAGGACAGAAATATGAAGCTTTCTTT CASSVIGQKYEAFF
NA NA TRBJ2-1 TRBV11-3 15 TGTGCCAGCAGCTTATCAGAAAAGAAGGCCAATGAGCAGTTCTTC CASSLSEKKANEQFF
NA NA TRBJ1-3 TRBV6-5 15 TGTGCCAGCAGTTACGCTCGGGACTCCGGAAACACCATATATTTT CASSYARDSGNTIYF
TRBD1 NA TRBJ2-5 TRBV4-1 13 TGCGCCAGCAGCCAGGGACAGGGACAGACCCAGTACTTC CASSQGQGQTQYF
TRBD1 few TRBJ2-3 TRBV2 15 TGTGCCAGCCAGGATGCCGGGACAGTCACAGATACGCAGTATTTT CASQDAGTVTDTQYF
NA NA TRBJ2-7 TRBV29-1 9 TGCAGCGTTGCGGACGAGCAGTACTTC CSVADEQYF
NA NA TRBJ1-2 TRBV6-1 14 TGTGCCAGCACACCCTCCATAGGGGTCTATGGCTACACCTTC CASTPSIGVYGYTF